This T cell receptor beta chain was recorded in a study of blood T cells in healthy people across ages. Overall study findings and caveats: PBMC samples, being unsorted, prevented any conclusive comparison of naive and antigen-experienced cells.

Trimming pared 5 bases from V and 6 bases from J, leaving 13 bases between. CDR1 is MGHRA and CDR2 is YSYEKL in the germline V gene. The CDR3 has 14 amino acids. A second PCR of 7 to 11 cycles used a sample-barcoded 5' primer and a J-beta primer mix. TCRdb processed the 5' RACE reads anew with MiXCR; each CDR3 protein has one entry. The data show over a million distinct CDR3 sequences, roughly 60% seen once. Turning to this clonotype: Antigen: not known.

J is TRBJ1-4 and V is TRBV4-1, with D perhaps matching TRBD1 (6 bases). Sequencing used blood. The TCR was taken from a man younger than 35 in good health. The DNA of the CDR3 is TGCGCCAGCAGCTACGACAGGAGCGATGAAAAACTGTTTTTT. Translated: CASSYDRSDEKLFF.